Listed here is a single TCR beta chain. Reprocessing the 5' RACE reads, TCRdb reports a single entry for every CDR3 protein and omits DNA. Recorded for this sample: a few hundred thousand distinct CDR3 sequences. Germline loops: CDR1 MNHNS, CDR2 SASEGT. This CDR3 contains 15 residues. The sample is drawn from a study of T cells expressing NK-cell markers. Background on the study: Sorted CD3+CD56-NKG2C+, CD3+CD56+NKG2C+ and CD3+CD56+NKG2C- T cells supplied the TCR beta repertoires.

The sequence was obtained from a man aged 18-75 years in good health. V and J are TRBV6-1 and TRBJ2-1. Sequenced material: blood T cells: a sorted CD56 or NKG2C T cell subset, CD4+ or CD8+ T cells, or bulk PBMC T cells (not recorded which). CDR3 sequence reads: CASSEQVGRYNEQFF.